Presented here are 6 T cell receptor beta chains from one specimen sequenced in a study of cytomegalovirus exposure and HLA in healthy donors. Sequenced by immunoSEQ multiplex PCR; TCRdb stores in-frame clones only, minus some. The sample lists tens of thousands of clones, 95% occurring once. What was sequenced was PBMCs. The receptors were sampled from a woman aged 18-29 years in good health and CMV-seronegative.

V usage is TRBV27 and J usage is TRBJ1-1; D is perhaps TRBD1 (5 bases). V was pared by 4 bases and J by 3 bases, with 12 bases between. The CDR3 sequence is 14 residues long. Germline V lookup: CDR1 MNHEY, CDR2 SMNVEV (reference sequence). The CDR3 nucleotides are TGTGCCAGCAGTTGGACGCAAGGGGACACTGAAGCTTTCTTT. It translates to CASSWTQGDTEAFF.

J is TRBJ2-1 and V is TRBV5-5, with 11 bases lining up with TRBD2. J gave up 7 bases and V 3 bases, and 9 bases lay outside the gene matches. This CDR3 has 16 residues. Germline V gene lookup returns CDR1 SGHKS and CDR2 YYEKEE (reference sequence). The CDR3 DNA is TGTGCCAGCAGCTACATAGCGGGGGGGAGTATGAATGAGCAGTTCTTC. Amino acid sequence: CASSYIAGGSMNEQFF. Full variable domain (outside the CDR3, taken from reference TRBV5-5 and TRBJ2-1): DAGVTQSPTHLIKTRGQQVTLRCSPISGHKSVSWYQQVLGQGPQFIFQYYEKEERGRGNFPDRFSARQFPNYSSELNVNALLLGDSALYLCASSYIAGGSMNEQFFGPGTRLTVL.

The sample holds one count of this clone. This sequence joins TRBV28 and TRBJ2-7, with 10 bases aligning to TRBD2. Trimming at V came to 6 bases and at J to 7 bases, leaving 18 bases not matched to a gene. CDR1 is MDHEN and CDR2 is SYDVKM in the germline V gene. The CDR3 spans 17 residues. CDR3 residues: CASSPRVGKRGGAEQYF. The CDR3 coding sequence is TGTGCCAGCAGCCCGCGGGTCGGGAAGCGGGGGGGTGCTGAGCAGTACTTC.

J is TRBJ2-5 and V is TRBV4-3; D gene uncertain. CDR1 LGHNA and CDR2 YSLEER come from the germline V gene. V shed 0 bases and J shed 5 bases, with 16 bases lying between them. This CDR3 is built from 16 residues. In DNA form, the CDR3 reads TGCGCCAGCAGCCAAGATCTGGTCTATTTGATGGAGACCCAGTACTTC. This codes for CASSQDLVYLMETQYF.

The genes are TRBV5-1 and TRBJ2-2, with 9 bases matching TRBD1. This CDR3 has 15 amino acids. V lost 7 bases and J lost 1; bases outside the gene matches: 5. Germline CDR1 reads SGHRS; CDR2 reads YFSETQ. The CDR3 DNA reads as TGCGCCAGCCGACGGACAGGGGTGAACACCGGGGAGCTGTTTTTT. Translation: CASRRTGVNTGELFF.

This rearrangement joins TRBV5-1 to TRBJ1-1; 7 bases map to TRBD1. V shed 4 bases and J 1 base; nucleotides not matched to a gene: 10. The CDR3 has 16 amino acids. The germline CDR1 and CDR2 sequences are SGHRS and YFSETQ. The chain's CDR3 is CASSPVTGTANTEAFF. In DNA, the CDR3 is TGCGCCAGCAGCCCAGTGACAGGGACGGCGAACACTGAAGCTTTCTTT.